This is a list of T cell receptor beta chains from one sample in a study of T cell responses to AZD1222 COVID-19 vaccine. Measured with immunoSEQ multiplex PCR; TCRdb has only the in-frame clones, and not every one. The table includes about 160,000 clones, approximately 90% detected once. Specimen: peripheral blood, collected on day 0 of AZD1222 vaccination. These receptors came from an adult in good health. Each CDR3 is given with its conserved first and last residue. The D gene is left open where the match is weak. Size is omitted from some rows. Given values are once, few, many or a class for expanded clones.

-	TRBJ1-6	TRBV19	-	CASSPYSDGSQPLHF	TGTGCCAGTAGCCCCTATAGCGACGGGAGCCAACCCCTCCACTTT
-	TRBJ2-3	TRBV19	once	CASSIDITGRSDTQYF	TGTGCCAGTAGTATAGATATTACGGGCCGGTCGGATACGCAGTATTTT
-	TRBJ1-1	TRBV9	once	CASGEGGNTEAFF	TGTGCCAGCGGTGAGGGGGGGAACACTGAAGCTTTCTTT
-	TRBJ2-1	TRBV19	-	CASSPDDFTQFF	TGTGCCAGTAGTCCGGACGATTTCACGCAGTTCTTC
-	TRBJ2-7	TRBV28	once	CASSLLRFQNEQYF	TGTGCCAGCAGTTTACTTCGATTTCAGAACGAGCAGTACTTC
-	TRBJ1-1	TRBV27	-	CASSLRTVNTEAFF	TGTGCCAGCAGTTTAAGGACAGTGAACACTGAAGCTTTCTTT
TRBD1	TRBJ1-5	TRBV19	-	CASSAGPGQGAPQPQHF	TGTGCCAGTAGTGCCGGGCCGGGACAGGGGGCCCCTCAGCCCCAGCATTTT
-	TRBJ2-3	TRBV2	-	CASDSGASNLVDTQYF	TGTGCCAGCGATTCAGGGGCCTCCAACTTGGTAGATACGCAGTATTTT
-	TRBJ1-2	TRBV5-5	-	CASSYSLYGYTF	TGTGCCAGCAGCTACAGTCTCTATGGCTACACCTTC
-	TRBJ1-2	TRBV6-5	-	CASSYSSGTIYGYTF	TGTGCCAGCAGTTACTCAAGCGGGACAATCTATGGCTACACCTTC
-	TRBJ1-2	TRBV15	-	CATSRDQGGYGYTF	TGTGCCACCAGCAGAGATCAAGGGGGCTATGGCTACACCTTC
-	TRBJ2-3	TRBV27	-	CASSSKSSTDTQYF	TGTGCCAGCAGTTCAAAGTCTAGCACAGATACGCAGTATTTT
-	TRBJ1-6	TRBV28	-	CASLPGTVYNSPLHF	TGTGCCAGTCTACCCGGGACGGTCTATAATTCACCCCTCCACTTT
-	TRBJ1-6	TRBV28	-	CASSSEVFYNSPLHF	TGTGCCAGCAGTTCTGAGGTCTTCTATAATTCACCCCTCCACTTT
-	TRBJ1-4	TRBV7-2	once	CASSLIASSNEKLFF	TGTGCCAGCAGCTTAATTGCGTCCAGTAATGAAAAACTGTTTTTT
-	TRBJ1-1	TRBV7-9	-	CASSPWPEGTEAFF	TGTGCCAGCAGCCCTTGGCCCGAGGGGACTGAAGCTTTCTTT
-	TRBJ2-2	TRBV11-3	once	CASSLVSRNTGELFF	TGTGCCAGCAGCTTAGTGTCTCGGAACACCGGGGAGCTGTTTTTT
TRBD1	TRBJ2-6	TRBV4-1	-	CASSQDRTSSGANVLTF	TGCGCCAGCAGCCAGGACAGGACCTCCTCTGGGGCCAACGTCCTGACTTTC
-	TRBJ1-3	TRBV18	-	CASSPLNADSGNTIYF	TGTGCCAGCTCACCACTGAATGCGGACTCTGGAAACACCATATATTTT
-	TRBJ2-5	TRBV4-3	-	CASSQDASRGGKTQYF	TGCGCCAGCAGCCAAGACGCAAGTAGAGGAGGAAAGACCCAGTACTTC
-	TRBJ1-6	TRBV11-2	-	CASSLGNRYNSPLHF	TGTGCCAGCAGCTTAGGTAACAGGTATAATTCACCCCTCCACTTT
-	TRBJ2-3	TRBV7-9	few	CASSLVGADTQYF	TGTGCCAGCAGCTTAGTGGGCGCAGATACGCAGTATTTT
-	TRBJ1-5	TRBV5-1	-	CASSLGSSNQPQHF	TGCGCCAGCAGCTTGGGTTCCAGCAATCAGCCCCAGCATTTT
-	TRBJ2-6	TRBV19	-	CASSAGQISGANVLTF	TGTGCCAGTAGTGCAGGACAGATCTCTGGGGCCAACGTCCTGACTTTC
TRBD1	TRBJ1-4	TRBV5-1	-	CASSFRQGATNEKLFF	TGCGCCAGCAGCTTTCGACAGGGGGCAACTAATGAAAAACTGTTTTTT